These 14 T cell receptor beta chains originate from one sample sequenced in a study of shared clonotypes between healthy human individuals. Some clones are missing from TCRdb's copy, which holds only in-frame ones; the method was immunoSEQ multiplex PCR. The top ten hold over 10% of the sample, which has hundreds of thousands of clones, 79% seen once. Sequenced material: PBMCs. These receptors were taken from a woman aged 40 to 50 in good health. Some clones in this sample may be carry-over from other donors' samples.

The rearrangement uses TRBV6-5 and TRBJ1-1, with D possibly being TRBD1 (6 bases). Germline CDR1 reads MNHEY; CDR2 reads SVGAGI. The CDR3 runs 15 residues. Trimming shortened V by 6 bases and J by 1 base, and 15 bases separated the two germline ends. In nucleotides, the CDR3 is TGTGCCAGCAGCCCCCGGGGGGCTAGGAACACTGAAGCTTTCTTT. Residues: CASSPRGARNTEAFF.

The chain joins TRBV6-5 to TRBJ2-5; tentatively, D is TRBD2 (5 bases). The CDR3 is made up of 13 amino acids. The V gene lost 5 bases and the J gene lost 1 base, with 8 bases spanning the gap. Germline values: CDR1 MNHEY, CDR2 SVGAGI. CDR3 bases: TGTGCCAGCAGTCCGACTACCCAAGAGACCCAGTACTTC. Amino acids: CASSPTTQETQYF.

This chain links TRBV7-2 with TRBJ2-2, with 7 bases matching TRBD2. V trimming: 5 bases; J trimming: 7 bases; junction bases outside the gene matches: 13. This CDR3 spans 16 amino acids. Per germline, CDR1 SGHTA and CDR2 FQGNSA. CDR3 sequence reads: CASSLAARENGGELFF. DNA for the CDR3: TGTGCCAGCAGCCTCGCGGCGCGGGAGAATGGCGGGGAGCTGTTTTTT.

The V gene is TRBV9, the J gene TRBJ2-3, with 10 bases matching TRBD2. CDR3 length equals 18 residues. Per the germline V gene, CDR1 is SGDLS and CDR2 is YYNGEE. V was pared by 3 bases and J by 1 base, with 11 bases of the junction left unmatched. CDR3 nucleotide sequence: TGTGCCAGCAGCGCCGGACTAGCGGCCTACTCGGGCACAGATACGCAGTATTTT. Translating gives CASSAGLAAYSGTDTQYF.

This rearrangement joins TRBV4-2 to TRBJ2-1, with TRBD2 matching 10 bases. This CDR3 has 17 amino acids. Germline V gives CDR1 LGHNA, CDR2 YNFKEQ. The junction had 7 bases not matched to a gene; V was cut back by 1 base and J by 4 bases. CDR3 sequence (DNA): TGTGCCAGCAGCCAAGCCCCGGGACTAGCGAGGTACAATGAGCAGTTCTTC. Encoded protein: CASSQAPGLARYNEQFF.

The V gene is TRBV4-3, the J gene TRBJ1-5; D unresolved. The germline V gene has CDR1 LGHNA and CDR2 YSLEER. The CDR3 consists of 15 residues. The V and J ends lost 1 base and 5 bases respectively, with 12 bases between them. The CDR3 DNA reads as TGCGCCAGCAGCCAAGGACAATCCAGCGATCAGCCCCAGCATTTT. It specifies CASSQGQSSDQPQHF.

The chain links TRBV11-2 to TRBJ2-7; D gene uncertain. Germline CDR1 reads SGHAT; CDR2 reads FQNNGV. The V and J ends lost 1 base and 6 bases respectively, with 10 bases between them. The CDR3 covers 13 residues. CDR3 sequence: CASSLVTGSEQYF. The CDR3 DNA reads TGTGCCAGCAGCTTAGTGACGGGCTCCGAGCAGTACTTC.

The CDR3 sequence is CARSYGIPASNYGYTF. CDR3 DNA: TGTGCCAGAAGCTACGGGATCCCGGCCTCTAACTATGGCTACACCTTC. The chain recombines TRBV5-3 with TRBJ1-2; no reliable D call. TRBV5-3 is assigned to the ORF class and has an uncertain function. The CDR3 extends over 16 amino acids. The V end lost 3 bases, the J end lost 0 bases, and 15 bases lay between the germline ends.

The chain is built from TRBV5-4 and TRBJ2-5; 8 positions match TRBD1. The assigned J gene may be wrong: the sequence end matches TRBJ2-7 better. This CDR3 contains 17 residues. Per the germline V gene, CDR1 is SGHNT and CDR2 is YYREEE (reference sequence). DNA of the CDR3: TGTGCCAGCAGCTTGGACCCCCGACAGGGGAGAGTGGGCGAGCAGTACTTC. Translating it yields CASSLDPRQGRVGEQYF.

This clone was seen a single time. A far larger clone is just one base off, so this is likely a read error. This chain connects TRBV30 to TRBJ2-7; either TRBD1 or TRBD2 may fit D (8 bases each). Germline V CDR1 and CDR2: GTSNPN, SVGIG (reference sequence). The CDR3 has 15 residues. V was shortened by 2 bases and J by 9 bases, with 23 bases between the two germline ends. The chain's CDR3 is CAWSRGQGLVEGQYF. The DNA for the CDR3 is TGTGCCTGGAGTCGAGGACAGGGACTAGTAGAGGGGCAGTACTTC.

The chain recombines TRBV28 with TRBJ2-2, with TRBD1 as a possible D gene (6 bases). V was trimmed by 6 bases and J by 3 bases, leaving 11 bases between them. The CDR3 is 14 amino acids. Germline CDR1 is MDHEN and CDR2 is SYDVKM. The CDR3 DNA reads TGTGCCAGCAGGGACGGGACACACACCGGGGAGCTGTTTTTT. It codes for CASRDGTHTGELFF.

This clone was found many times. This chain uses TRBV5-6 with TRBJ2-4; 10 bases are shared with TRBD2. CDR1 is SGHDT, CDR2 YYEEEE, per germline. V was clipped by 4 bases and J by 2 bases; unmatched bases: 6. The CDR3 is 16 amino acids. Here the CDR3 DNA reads TGTGCCAGCAGCCCAAGCGGGAGGGCGACCAAAAACATTCAGTACTTC. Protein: CASSPSGRATKNIQYF.

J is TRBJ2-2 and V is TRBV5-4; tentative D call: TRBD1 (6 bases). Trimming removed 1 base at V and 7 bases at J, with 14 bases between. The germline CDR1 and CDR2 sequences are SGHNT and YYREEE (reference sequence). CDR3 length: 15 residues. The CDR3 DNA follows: TGTGCCAGCAGCTTGAGGGATCGGGACAACGGGGAGCTGTTTTTT. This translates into CASSLRDRDNGELFF.

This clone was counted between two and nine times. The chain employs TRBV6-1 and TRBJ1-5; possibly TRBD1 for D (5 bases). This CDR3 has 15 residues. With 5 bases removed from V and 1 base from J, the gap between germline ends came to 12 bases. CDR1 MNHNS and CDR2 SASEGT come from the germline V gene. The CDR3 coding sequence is TGTGCCAGCAGTAGCGGGGGTGTAAGCAATCAGCCCCAGCATTTT. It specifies CASSSGGVSNQPQHF.